The 22 T cell receptor beta chains in this list originate from one sample, sequenced in a study of blood T cell repertoires in COVID-19. Clones were sequenced by immunoSEQ multiplex PCR, and TCRdb holds only the in-frame ones, with some missing. The repertoire holds 40,000 to 60,000 clones, with 79% as singletons. What was sequenced was peripheral blood. The source of these receptors is a man aged 65 to 79 with acute or convalescent COVID-19.

The rearrangement joins TRBV7-9 to TRBJ1-4, with 9 bases aligning to TRBD1. V lost 5 bases to trimming and J lost 8 bases; unmatched junction nucleotides: 6. CDR3 length equals 14 residues. The V gene's germline CDR1 is SEHNR and CDR2 FQNEAQ (reference sequence). The chain's CDR3 is CASSNRGRIEKLFF. CDR3 sequence (DNA): TGTGCCAGCAGCAACAGGGGGCGTATCGAAAAACTGTTTTTT.

This chain links TRBV3-1 (or the pseudogene TRBV3-2) with TRBJ1-5, with D tentatively TRBD1 (5 bases). V dropped 3 bases and J dropped 1 base, with 16 bases sitting between them. The CDR3 sequence is 17 residues long. Germline V gene sequence: CDR1 LGHDT, CDR2 YNNKEL (reference sequence). The CDR3 region is CASSHLQVHRSNQPQHF. The DNA for the CDR3 is TGTGCCAGCAGCCATCTCCAAGTCCACAGGAGCAATCAGCCCCAGCATTTT.

The rearrangement uses TRBV3-1 (or the pseudogene TRBV3-2) and TRBJ2-4; D is possibly TRBD1 (5 bases). The CDR3 length is 16 residues. V was cut by 0 bases and J by 3 bases, with 12 bases left in between. CDR1 and CDR2 (germline): LGHDT, YNNKEL (reference sequence). The CDR3 bases are TGTGCCAGCAGCCAAGACAGTTCTAGGGGCAAAAACATTCAGTACTTC. Translated, it gives CASSQDSSRGKNIQYF.

This rearrangement joins TRBV11-3 to TRBJ2-1, with D unclear. Germline values: CDR1 SGHNT, CDR2 YENEEA. V gave up 1 base and J gave up 0 bases, with 7 bases separating them. The CDR3 loop spans 15 amino acids. The CDR3 region has the DNA TGTGCCAGCAGCTTAGGCGGCAGCTCCTACAATGAGCAGTTCTTC. It codes for CASSLGGSSYNEQFF.

The chain employs TRBV7-9 and TRBJ2-1; 11 nucleotides agree with TRBD2. Germline V lookup: CDR1 SEHNR, CDR2 FQNEAQ (reference sequence). Trimming at V came to 6 bases and at J to 8 bases, leaving 12 bases not matched to a gene. This CDR3 has 16 residues. In DNA form, the CDR3 reads TGTGCCAGCAGACCTTACGGACTAGCGGGTCTGGATGAGCAGTTCTTC. Amino acid sequence: CASRPYGLAGLDEQFF.

The V gene is TRBV5-1, the J gene TRBJ2-5, with 8 positions matching TRBD2. The germline gives CDR1 SGHRS, CDR2 YFSETQ. The CDR3 extends over 15 amino acids. V trimming: 4 bases; J trimming: 2 bases; junction bases outside the gene matches: 7. The CDR3 here is CASSRGGLEQETQYF. In DNA form, the CDR3 reads TGCGCCAGCAGCCGCGGGGGACTAGAGCAAGAGACCCAGTACTTC. Variable domain in full (rest from reference TRBV5-1 and TRBJ2-5): KAGVTQTPRYLIKTRGQQVTLSCSPISGHRSVSWYQQTPGQGLQFLFEYFSETQRNKGNFPGRFSGRQFSNSRSEMNVSTLELGDSALYLCASSRGGLEQETQYFGPGTRLLVL.

The chain combines TRBV5-6 with TRBJ1-5; D is unresolved. Trimming pared 5 bases from V and 7 bases from J, leaving 13 bases between. The CDR3 spans 13 residues. Germline values: CDR1 SGHDT, CDR2 YYEEEE. DNA for the CDR3: TGTGCCAGCAGTTTTGTCGGGGAACAGCCCCAGCATTTT. It specifies CASSFVGEQPQHF.

The rearrangement joins TRBV5-1 to TRBJ1-1, with 10 bases identical to TRBD1. This CDR3 has 15 residues. Trimming at V came to 0 bases and at J to 5 bases, leaving 4 bases not matched to a gene. Germline CDR1 reads SGHRS; CDR2 reads YFSETQ. CDR3 in DNA: TGCGCCAGCAGCTTGGGGGGACAGGGGCAAACTGAAGCTTTCTTT. This translates into CASSLGGQGQTEAFF.

The chain has TRBV10-2 and TRBJ1-1; the match to TRBD1 covers 9 bases. CDR1 is WSHSY, CDR2 SAAADI, per germline. The CDR3 is 14 amino acids. V dropped 7 bases and J dropped 7; count of bases not matched to a gene: 10. CDR3 amino acids: CASKTGGAMGEAFF. The CDR3 DNA reads TGCGCCAGCAAAACAGGGGGCGCGATGGGTGAAGCTTTCTTT.

This rearrangement joins TRBV7-2 to TRBJ1-2; D is possibly TRBD1 (5 bases). Trimming removed 1 base from V and 4 bases from J, with 10 bases in between. CDR3 size: 14 residues. The germline CDR1 and CDR2 sequences are SGHTA and FQGNSA. The DNA for the CDR3 is TGTGCCAGCAGCTTAGAGGCAGGGATCTATGGCTACACCTTC. This encodes CASSLEAGIYGYTF.

The chain links TRBV7-2 to TRBJ1-1, with 7 nucleotides matching TRBD1. This CDR3 is built from 18 residues. The V and J ends lost 0 bases and 1 base, in that order; junction bases with no gene match: 11. Germline V gene lookup returns CDR1 SGHTA and CDR2 FQGNSA. The CDR3 sequence is CASSLAWRGLEKNTEAFF. DNA for the CDR3: TGTGCCAGCAGCTTAGCATGGAGGGGGCTTGAGAAGAACACTGAAGCTTTCTTT.

V is TRBV7-2 and J is TRBJ2-5; TRBD1 aligns across 7 bases. CDR1 and CDR2 from the germline V gene are SGHTA and FQGNSA. The ends lost 4 bases at V and 5 bases at J; junction bases unmatched: 10. The CDR3 loop spans 15 amino acids. DNA for the CDR3: TGTGCCAGCAGCTATCGAGGCAGGGGGAAGGAGACCCAGTACTTC. Translated: CASSYRGRGKETQYF.

The genes are TRBV27 and TRBJ2-1, with a weak D call TRBD2 (6 bases). V gave up 7 bases and J gave up 7 bases, with 14 bases separating them. The CDR3 has 13 amino acids. CDR1 is MNHEY and CDR2 is SMNVEV in the germline V gene (reference sequence). This CDR3 reads CASMRGPSNEQFF. The CDR3 coding sequence is TGTGCCAGCATGCGGGGACCTTCAAATGAGCAGTTCTTC.

This clone was recorded once. J is TRBJ2-7 and V is TRBV28; D gene ambiguous. Germline lookup yields CDR1 MDHEN and CDR2 SYDVKM. This CDR3 contains 14 residues. V shed 7 bases and J shed 5 bases, with 18 bases lying between them. CDR3: CASTLTLASDEQYF. The CDR3 DNA is TGTGCCAGCACCCTGACTTTGGCTTCGGACGAGCAGTACTTC.

The gene calls are TRBV7-3 and TRBJ2-1; 9 bases agree with TRBD2. This CDR3 has 14 residues. Looked up from germline, CDR1 is SGHTA and CDR2 is FQGTGA. The trim removed 8 bases at V and 7 bases at J, leaving 9 bases unmatched. The CDR3 loop reads CASGREGPLNEQFF. The CDR3 DNA reads TGTGCCAGCGGGCGGGAGGGCCCATTGAATGAGCAGTTCTTC.

The chain links TRBV6-4 to TRBJ2-1; D possibly corresponds to TRBD2 (6 bases). Germline V lookup: CDR1 MRHNA, CDR2 SNTAGT. Trimming removed 6 bases from V and 1 base from J, with 25 bases in between. The CDR3 loop spans 19 amino acids. Written as DNA, the CDR3 is TGTGCCAGCAGCCGAAGTTCGTTCTTGGGCGCGGGGTCCTACAATGAGCAGTTCTTC. Its protein is CASSRSSFLGAGSYNEQFF.

This clone was recorded once. The V gene is TRBV5-4, the J gene TRBJ2-1, with TRBD1 matching 7 bases. The CDR3 is 15 amino acids. The germline V gene has CDR1 SGHNT and CDR2 YYREEE (reference sequence). The J segment lost 3 bases and the V segment lost 2 bases, leaving 5 bases of the junction unmatched. The CDR3 here is CASSFSGTDYNEQFF. CDR3 in DNA: TGTGCCAGCAGCTTCTCCGGGACAGACTACAATGAGCAGTTCTTC.

This sequence joins TRBV9 and TRBJ1-2; TRBD1 aligns across 7 bases. CDR3 length: 12 amino acids. V lost 6 bases and J lost 5; bases outside the gene matches: 4. In germline, CDR1 is SGDLS, CDR2 YYNGEE. In DNA, the CDR3 is TGTGCCAGCACCCTCAGGGGGTATGGCTACACCTTC. Translated, it gives CASTLRGYGYTF.

This chain joins TRBV5-6 and TRBJ2-3; 7 nucleotides match TRBD2. CDR1 and CDR2 (germline): SGHDT, YYEEEE. Trimming at V came to 4 bases and at J to 5 bases, leaving 7 bases not matched to a gene. CDR3 size: 14 residues. The CDR3 bases are TGTGCCAGCAGCCAGCGGGACGCGGGAGATACGCAGTATTTT. Its protein product is CASSQRDAGDTQYF.

The chain carries TRBV5-5 and TRBJ2-3, with 11 nucleotides matching TRBD2. Germline values: CDR1 SGHKS, CDR2 YYEKEE (reference sequence). V lost 1 base and J lost 8; bases outside the gene matches: 6. This CDR3 is built from 15 residues. The CDR3 DNA follows: TGTGCCAGCAGCTTGATACTAGCGGGAGAGGGTACGCAGTATTTT. Translated, it gives CASSLILAGEGTQYF.

The chain employs TRBV5-1 and TRBJ2-2; TRBD2 agrees at 7 bases. The germline V gene has CDR1 SGHRS and CDR2 YFSETQ. The ends lost 7 bases at V and 1 base at J; junction bases unmatched: 7. The CDR3 consists of 15 residues. The CDR3 region is CASLGGTLNTGELFF. In DNA, the CDR3 is TGCGCCAGCTTGGGGGGGACTTTGAACACCGGGGAGCTGTTTTTT.

The chain carries TRBV6-5 and TRBJ1-4; TRBD1 agrees at 7 bases. J gave up 3 bases and V 6 bases, and 7 bases lay outside the gene matches. The CDR3 runs 15 residues. Germline V gene sequence: CDR1 MNHEY, CDR2 SVGAGI. CDR3 protein: CASRLATGPNEKLFF. The CDR3 DNA sequence: TGTGCCAGCAGGCTGGCGACAGGGCCTAATGAAAAACTGTTTTTT.